The T cell receptor (beta chain) described here comes from a study of T cell responses to AZD1222 COVID-19 vaccine. Assay: immunoSEQ multiplex PCR; the TCRdb copy retains only in-frame clones and omits some. The data show 99,000 or so clones, about 81% seen once. The length of the CDR3 is 16 residues. Trimming removed 0 bases at V and 2 bases at J, with 11 bases between. Germline CDR1 reads SGHTA; CDR2 reads FQGNSA. Here the sequenced sample was peripheral blood, taken on day 0 of AZD1222 vaccination. This sequence was found in an adult in good health. The gene calls are TRBV7-2 and TRBJ1-3; D may be TRBD1 (6 bases). This chain's CDR3 is CASSLAQDSPGNTIYF. The CDR3 DNA follows: TGTGCCAGCAGCTTAGCGCAGGACAGCCCTGGAAACACCATATATTTT.